This passage covers 15 T cell receptor beta chains from one sample sequenced in a study of T cells in narcolepsy (dated 2018 in TCRdb). Receptor amplification or capture employed the immunoSEQ multiplex PCR assay. TCRdb took over this immuneACCESS table, retaining in-frame rearrangements with V and J assigned. Such tables are incomplete; in checked studies, under half of the missing clones stem from an unresolved V gene, and the remainder is unexplained. The sample profile shows tens of thousands of clones; roughly 88% of them were found once. The ten largest clones represent approximately 1.2% of the sample. The sequenced sample was CD45RA- memory CD4+ T cells from PBMCs. The cell subset or site label on this specimen signifies: memory T cells sorted ex vivo from peripheral blood. These receptors all come from a human donor with narcolepsy.

This chain's CDR3 is CAIKGGREGQPQHF. The CDR3 nucleotides are TGTGCCATCAAAGGAGGGAGAGAGGGTCAGCCCCAGCATTTT. The chain recombines TRBV10-3 with TRBJ1-5; no firm D call. Germline values: CDR1 ENHRY, CDR2 SYGVKD. V dropped 7 bases and J dropped 6 bases, with 16 bases sitting between them. This CDR3 contains 14 residues.

This clone was detected only once. This chain uses TRBV7-2 with TRBJ2-1; weak D call: TRBD2 (7 bases). Germline CDR1 and CDR2: SGHTA and FQGNSA. This CDR3 contains 15 residues. V was pared by 1 base and J by 9 bases, with 16 bases between. Written as DNA, the CDR3 is TGTGCCAGCAGCTTAGACCGGGGGGCTTTAGGTGAGCAGTTCTTC. It is translated as CASSLDRGALGEQFF.

This clone was seen only once. The CDR3 is CAWSTNSNQPQHF. The CDR3 DNA reads TGTGCCTGGAGTACCAATAGCAATCAGCCCCAGCATTTT. The chain carries TRBV30 and TRBJ1-5; unclear D gene. Trimming took off 2 bases at V and 0 bases at J, with 5 bases between the two ends. The CDR3 is 13 amino acids. Germline values: CDR1 GTSNPN, CDR2 SVGIG (reference sequence).

The CDR3 DNA sequence: TGTGCCAGCGCACAGGGGGGGGCGGCGGTTCAGTACTTC. It is translated as CASAQGGAAVQYF. This sequence joins TRBV7-2 and TRBJ2-4; weak D call: TRBD1 (8 bases). The CDR3 runs to 13 residues. V lost 8 bases to trimming and J lost 11 bases, with 19 bases between them. The germline V gene has CDR1 SGHTA and CDR2 FQGNSA.

The V call is TRBV2, the J call TRBJ2-3; the match to TRBD2 covers 9 bases. Germline V gene sequence: CDR1 SNHLY, CDR2 FYNNEI. The CDR3 is 15 amino acids. Unmatched junction bases numbered 7, after V lost 4 bases and J lost 5 bases. In DNA, the CDR3 is TGTGCCAGCAGTGCGGGACTAGCCGGGGTAGATACGCAGTATTTT. This encodes CASSAGLAGVDTQYF.

This chain links TRBV7-3 with TRBJ2-3; tentatively, D is TRBD1 or TRBD2 (5 bases each). The CDR3 spans 12 residues. The V end was cut by 6 bases, the J end by 6 bases, with 10 bases between. The V gene's germline CDR1 is SGHTA and CDR2 FQGTGA. The CDR3 protein is CASRLRGDTQYF. CDR3 bases: TGTGCCAGCAGGCTCCGGGGCGATACGCAGTATTTT.

This chain joins TRBV4-2 and TRBJ1-1; the D gene is possibly TRBD1 (5 bases). V was pared by 4 bases and J by 2 bases, with 14 bases between. Germline CDR1 is LGHNA and CDR2 is YNFKEQ. CDR3 size: 15 residues. The CDR3 coding sequence is TGTGCCAGCAGCCCACTAGCGACAGAAAACACTGAAGCTTTCTTT. The encoded protein is CASSPLATENTEAFF.

The V and J genes are TRBV19 and TRBJ2-6; D possibly corresponds to TRBD1 (5 bases). This CDR3 comprises 16 residues. V lost 1 base and J 1 base, leaving 8 bases between the germline ends. CDR1 and CDR2 from the germline V gene are LNHDA and SQIVND (reference sequence). The CDR3 region has the DNA TGTGCCAGTAGTATAGGGCAGGGTTCTGGGGCCAACGTCCTGACTTTC. Protein: CASSIGQGSGANVLTF.

The chain joins TRBV28 to TRBJ2-1; D is perhaps TRBD1 or TRBD2 (5 bases each). CDR1 and CDR2 (germline): MDHEN, SYDVKM. Trimming took 3 bases from V and 4 from J, leaving 10 bases between them. This CDR3 has 14 amino acids. Written as DNA, the CDR3 is TGTGCCAGCAGTTTGGTTGGGGGTTACAATGAGCAGTTCTTC. Translation: CASSLVGGYNEQFF.

This clone was seen just once. The chain has TRBV5-1 and TRBJ1-1; no firm D call. Trimming removed 0 bases at V and 4 bases at J, with 16 bases between. Germline V gene data show CDR1 as SGHRS and CDR2 as YFSETQ. The CDR3 contains 16 residues. CDR3 DNA sequence: TGCGCCAGCAGCTTGGAGGTGGCCTCGGGTAGCACTGAAGCTTTCTTT. Protein product: CASSLEVASGSTEAFF.

The count of this clone is one. V usage is TRBV6-1 and J usage is TRBJ1-6, with 12 bases matching TRBD1. The CDR3 is made up of 15 amino acids. The junction had 4 bases not matched to a gene; V was cut back by 9 bases and J by 4 bases. Per the germline V gene, CDR1 is MNHNS and CDR2 is SASEGT. CDR3 in DNA: TGTGCCAGTCTGGGACAGGGGGCATATAATTCACCCCTCCACTTT. This gives the protein CASLGQGAYNSPLHF.

This chain connects TRBV30 to TRBJ2-7; the match to TRBD1 covers 9 bases. V trimming: 1 base; J trimming: 4 bases; junction bases outside the gene matches: 11. CDR1 is GTSNPN and CDR2 is SVGIG in the germline V gene (reference sequence). The CDR3 is 16 residues long. The CDR3: CAWSGQGVVARYEQYF. The CDR3 DNA reads TGTGCCTGGAGTGGACAGGGGGTAGTGGCCAGATACGAGCAGTACTTC.

The chain recombines TRBV4-2 with TRBJ2-7; TRBD2 matches at 15 bases. Germline values: CDR1 LGHNA, CDR2 YNFKEQ. V lost 3 bases to trimming and J lost 1 base; unmatched junction nucleotides: 1. The CDR3 runs 16 residues. CDR3 in amino acids: CASSQGTSGGSYEQYF. The CDR3 DNA follows: TGTGCCAGCAGCCAGGGGACTAGCGGGGGGTCCTACGAGCAGTACTTC.

J is TRBJ2-7 and V is TRBV7-2, with TRBD2 identical over 13 bases. Germline V gene lookup returns CDR1 SGHTA and CDR2 FQGNSA. V was pared by 5 bases and J by 6 bases, with 10 bases of the junction left unmatched. The CDR3 sequence is 16 residues long. This CDR3 reads CASSTGTSGVLGEQYF. The DNA for the CDR3 is TGTGCCAGCAGCACCGGGACTAGCGGGGTATTGGGCGAGCAGTACTTC.

There are a few counts of this clone. V usage is TRBV5-1 and J usage is TRBJ1-1; D is uncertain. The length of the CDR3 is 15 residues. Germline V gene lookup returns CDR1 SGHRS and CDR2 YFSETQ. Trimming stripped 1 base from V and 3 bases from J, with 13 bases between. The CDR3 region is CASSLKLLGDTEAFF. CDR3 in DNA: TGCGCCAGCAGCTTGAAACTCTTGGGTGACACTGAAGCTTTCTTT.